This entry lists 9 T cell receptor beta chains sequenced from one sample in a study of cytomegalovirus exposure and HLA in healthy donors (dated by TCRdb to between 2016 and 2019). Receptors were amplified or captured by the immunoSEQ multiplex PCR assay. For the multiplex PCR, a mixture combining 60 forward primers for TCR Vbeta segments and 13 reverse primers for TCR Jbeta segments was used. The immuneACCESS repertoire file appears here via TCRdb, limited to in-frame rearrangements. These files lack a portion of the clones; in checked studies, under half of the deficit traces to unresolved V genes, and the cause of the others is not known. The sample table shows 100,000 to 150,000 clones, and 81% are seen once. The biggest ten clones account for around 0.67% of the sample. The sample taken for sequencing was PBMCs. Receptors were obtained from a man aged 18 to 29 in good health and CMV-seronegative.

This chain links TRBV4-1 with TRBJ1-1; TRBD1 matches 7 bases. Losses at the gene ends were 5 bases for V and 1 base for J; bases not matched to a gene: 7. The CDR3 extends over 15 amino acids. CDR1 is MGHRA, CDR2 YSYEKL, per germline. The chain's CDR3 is CASSLTGERNTEAFF. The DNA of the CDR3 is TGCGCCAGCAGCTTAACAGGGGAGAGGAACACTGAAGCTTTCTTT.

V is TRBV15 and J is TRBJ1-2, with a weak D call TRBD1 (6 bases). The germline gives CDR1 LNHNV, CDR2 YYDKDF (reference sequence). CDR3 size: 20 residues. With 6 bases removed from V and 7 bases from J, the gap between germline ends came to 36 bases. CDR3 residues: CATRGESVVRRSGELAGYTF. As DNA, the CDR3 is TGTGCCACCAGGGGAGAAAGTGTAGTCCGACGGTCAGGGGAACTGGCTGGCTACACCTTC. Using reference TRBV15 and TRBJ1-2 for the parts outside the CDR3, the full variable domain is DAMVIQNPRYQVTQFGKPVTLSCSQTLNHNVMYWYQQKSSQAPKLLFHYYDKDFNNEADTPDNFQSRRPNTSFCFLDIRSPGLGDTAMYLCATRGESVVRRSGELAGYTFGSGTRLTVV.

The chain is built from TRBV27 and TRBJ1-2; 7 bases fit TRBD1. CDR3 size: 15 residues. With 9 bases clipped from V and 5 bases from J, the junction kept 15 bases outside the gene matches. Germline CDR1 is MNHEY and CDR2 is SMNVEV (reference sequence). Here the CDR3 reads CAREDATGPLYGYTF. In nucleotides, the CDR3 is TGTGCCAGGGAGGATGCGACAGGGCCTTTATATGGCTACACCTTC.

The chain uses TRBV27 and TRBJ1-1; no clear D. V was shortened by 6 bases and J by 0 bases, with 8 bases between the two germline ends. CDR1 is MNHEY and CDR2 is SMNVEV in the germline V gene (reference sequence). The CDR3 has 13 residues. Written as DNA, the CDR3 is TGTGCCAGCAGCCGGACTGTGAACACTGAAGCTTTCTTT. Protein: CASSRTVNTEAFF.

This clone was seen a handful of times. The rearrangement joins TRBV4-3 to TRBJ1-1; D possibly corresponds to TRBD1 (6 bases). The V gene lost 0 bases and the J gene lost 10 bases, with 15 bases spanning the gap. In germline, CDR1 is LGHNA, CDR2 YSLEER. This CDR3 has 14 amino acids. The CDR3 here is CASSQDRQVIRAFF. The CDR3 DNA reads TGCGCCAGCAGCCAAGACCGACAGGTGATCCGAGCTTTCTTT.

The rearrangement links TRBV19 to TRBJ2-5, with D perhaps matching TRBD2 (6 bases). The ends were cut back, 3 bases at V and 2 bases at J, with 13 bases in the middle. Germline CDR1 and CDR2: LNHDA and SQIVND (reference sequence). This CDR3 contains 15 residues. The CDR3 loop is CASSMEGYEQETQYF. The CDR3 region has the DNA TGTGCCAGTAGTATGGAGGGATACGAGCAAGAGACCCAGTACTTC.

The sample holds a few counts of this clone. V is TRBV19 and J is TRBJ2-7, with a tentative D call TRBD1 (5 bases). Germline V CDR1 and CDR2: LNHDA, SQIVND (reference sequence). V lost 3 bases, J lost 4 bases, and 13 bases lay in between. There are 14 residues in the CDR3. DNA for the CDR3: TGTGCCAGTAGTATCCCAGGGCTTCATTACGAGCAGTACTTC. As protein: CASSIPGLHYEQYF.

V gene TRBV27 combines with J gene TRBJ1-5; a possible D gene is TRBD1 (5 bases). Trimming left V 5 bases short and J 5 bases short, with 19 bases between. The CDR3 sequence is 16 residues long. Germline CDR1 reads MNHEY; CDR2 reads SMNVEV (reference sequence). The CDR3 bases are TGTGCCAGCAGTCGCCGGGGCCCGGAGCGGGATCAGCCCCAGCATTTT. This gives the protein CASSRRGPERDQPQHF.

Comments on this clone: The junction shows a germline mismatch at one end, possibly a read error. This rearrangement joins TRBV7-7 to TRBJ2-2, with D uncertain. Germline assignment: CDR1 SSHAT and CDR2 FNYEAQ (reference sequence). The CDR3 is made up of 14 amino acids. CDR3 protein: CASSPRHTTGELFF. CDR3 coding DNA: TGTGCTAGCAGCCCCCGACATACCACCGGGGAGCTGTTTTTT. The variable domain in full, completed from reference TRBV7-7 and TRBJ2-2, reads GAGVSQSPRYKVTKRGQDVTLRCDPISSHATLYWYQQALGQGPEFLTYFNYEAQPDKSGLPSDRFSAERPEGSISTLTIQRTEQRDSAMYRCASSPRHTTGELFFGEGSRLTVL.